The T cell receptor (beta chain) described here comes from a study of early T cells in non-severe SARS-CoV-2 infection. Study overall: Chains were not paired, and sequencing was done on bulk RNA from unsorted whole blood.

Each cDNA molecule carried a unique molecular identifier. MiXCR, applied by TCRdb to the 5' RACE reads, yields one record per CDR3 protein. The profile covers more than 95,000 distinct CDR3 sequences, with over 15% appearing a single time and 0.95% to 1.5% taken by the ten largest. Details on this clonotype: What it binds is unknown.

V lost 2 bases, J lost 4 bases, and 16 bases lay in between. The CDR3 spans 15 residues. Germline V gives CDR1 SGHRS, CDR2 YFSETQ. Study-level findings and limits: Matching results from VDJdb favored anti-spike CD8 responses, leaving private and CD4 specificities undetected.

The chain joins TRBV5-1 to TRBJ2-7; D is perhaps TRBD1 or TRBD2 (5 bases each). Material: whole blood. The TCR was taken from an adult who was a healthcare worker with PCR-confirmed SARS-CoV-2 infection or an uninfected control (not recorded which). The CDR3 spells CASSLGLGQQYEQYF. The CDR3 bases are TGCGCCAGCAGCTTAGGACTGGGGCAGCAATACGAGCAGTACTTC.